This entry is about one TCR beta chain. Its antigen is as yet unknown. Germline CDR1 SQVTM, CDR2 ANQGSEA. The V gene lost 0 bases and the J gene lost 6 bases, with 18 bases spanning the gap. The CDR3 is 15 amino acids. This specimen comes from a study of shared clonotypes between healthy human individuals. Study at large: Used for every donor were three CD4 naive, three CD4 memory, two CD8 naive and one CD8 memory plate.

Regarding the study as a whole: Clonotypes shared by all four sorted-subset donors had higher generation probabilities than non-shared clonotypes.

As handled by the study authors: Junction-only sequences without quality scores were provided by ImmunoSEQ, so filtering was different. TCRdb keeps only in-frame clones here, not all; method: immunoSEQ multiplex PCR. D and trimming come from the DNA, and the V and J calls and clone size come from that table. Altogether about 2.3 million clones are present, 85% to 95% being singletons, with the ten largest covering 0.37%. All donors were healthy HIV-negative adults lacking recent acute infections or vaccinations. Sequenced sample: naive CD4+ T cells from PBMCs. This sample's subset: CD45RA+ positively selected. The receptor was derived from a man between 18 and 29 years old in good health. Some clones in this sample may be carry-over from other donors' samples. This chain links TRBV29-1 with TRBJ2-7; D call uncertain. The CDR3 reads CSVEERRHPWPEQYF. CDR3 nucleotides: TGCAGCGTTGAAGAACGTCGACACCCTTGGCCCGAGCAGTACTTC.